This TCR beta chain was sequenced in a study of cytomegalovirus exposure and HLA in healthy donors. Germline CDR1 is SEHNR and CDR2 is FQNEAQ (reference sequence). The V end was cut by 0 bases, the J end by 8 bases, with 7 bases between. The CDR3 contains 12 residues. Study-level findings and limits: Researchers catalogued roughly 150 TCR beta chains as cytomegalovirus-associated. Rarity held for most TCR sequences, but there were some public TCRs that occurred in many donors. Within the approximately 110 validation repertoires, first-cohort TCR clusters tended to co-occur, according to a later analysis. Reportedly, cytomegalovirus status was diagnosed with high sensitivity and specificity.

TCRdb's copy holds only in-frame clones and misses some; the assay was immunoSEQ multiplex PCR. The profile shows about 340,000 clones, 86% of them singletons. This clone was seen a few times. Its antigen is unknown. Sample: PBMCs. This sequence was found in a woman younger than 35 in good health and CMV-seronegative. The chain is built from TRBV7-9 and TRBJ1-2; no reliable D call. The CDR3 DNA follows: TGTGCCAGCAGCTTAGCGTATGTCGGCTACACCTTC. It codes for CASSLAYVGYTF.